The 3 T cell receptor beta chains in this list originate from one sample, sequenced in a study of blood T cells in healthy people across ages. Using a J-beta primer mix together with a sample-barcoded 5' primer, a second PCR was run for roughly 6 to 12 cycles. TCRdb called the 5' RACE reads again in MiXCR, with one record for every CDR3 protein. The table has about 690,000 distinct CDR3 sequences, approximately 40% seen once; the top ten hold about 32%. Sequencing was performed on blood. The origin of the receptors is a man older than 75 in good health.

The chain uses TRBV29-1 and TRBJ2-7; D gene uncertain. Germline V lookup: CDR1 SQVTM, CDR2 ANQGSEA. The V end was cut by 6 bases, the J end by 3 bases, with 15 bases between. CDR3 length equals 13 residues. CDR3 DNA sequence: TGCAGCGTCCAACCAGCCGCGGACTACGAGCAGTACTTC. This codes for CSVQPAADYEQYF.

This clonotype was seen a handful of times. The CDR3 region has the DNA TGTGCCAGCAGTTCCATTAGCGGTTCCTCCTACAATGAGCAGTACTTC. It encodes CASSSISGSSYNEQYF. The chain employs TRBV28 and TRBJ2-7, with D perhaps TRBD2 (6 bases). The germline gives CDR1 MDHEN, CDR2 SYDVKM. This CDR3 is built from 16 residues. V dropped 4 bases and J dropped 7 bases, with 23 bases sitting between them. The full variable domain, rest sourced from reference TRBV28 and TRBJ2-7, is DVKVTQSSRYLVKRTGEKVFLECVQDMDHENMFWYRQDPGLGLRLIYFSYDVKMKEKGDIPEGYSVSREKKERFSLILESASTNQTSMYLCASSSISGSSYNEQYFGPGTRLTVT.

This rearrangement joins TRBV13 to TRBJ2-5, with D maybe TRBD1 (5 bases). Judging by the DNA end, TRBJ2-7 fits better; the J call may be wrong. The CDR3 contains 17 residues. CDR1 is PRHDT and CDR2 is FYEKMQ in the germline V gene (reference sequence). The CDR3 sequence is CASSPRPPDTEVNEQYF. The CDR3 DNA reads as TGTGCCAGCAGCCCCCGCCCTCCGGACACCGAAGTAAACGAGCAGTACTTC.